This T cell receptor (beta chain) was sequenced during a study of PD-L1 blockade in urothelial cancer. Overall study context: About nine tenths of the roughly 29 patients were men with bladder-origin urothelial cancer.

From germline, CDR1 is LNHDA and CDR2 SQIVND (reference sequence). The CDR3 consists of 14 residues. V was pared by 1 base and J by 4 bases, with 4 bases of the junction left unmatched. Indicated time point: pretreatment peripheral blood. Spiking of synthetic TCR analog templates was performed in each PCR. TCRdb's table, derived via immunoSEQ multiplex PCR, lists solely in-frame clones and lacks some. Of around 40,000 clones listed, approximately 90% are singletons. This rearrangement joins TRBV19 to TRBJ2-7; 7 bases match TRBD1. The sequence was collected from a woman between 55 and 75 years old with urothelial cancer. The input for sequencing was PBMCs, taken around atezolizumab (anti-PD-L1) treatment. The CDR3 loop reads CASSIGAGGYEQYF. The CDR3 DNA follows: TGTGCCAGTAGTATAGGGGCAGGGGGTTACGAGCAGTACTTC.